This record looks at one T cell receptor (beta chain) sequence and its context. The antigen is undetermined. The V end was cut by 5 bases, the J end by 11 bases, with 21 bases between. CDR1 SGHVS and CDR2 FQNEAQ come from the germline V gene. The CDR3 is 14 amino acids. These data belong to a study of T cell repertoires in cytomegalovirus infection. The wider study: In public TCR beta signatures, there were indications of both CMV infection and matching HLA type. Findings of the study overall: Identification of carriers of CMV plus the relevant HLA was achieved through cumulative public TCR beta family frequency. Dominating the ex vivo response were TCR beta clonotypes that were CMV-specific and HLA-C-restricted.

TCRdb called the reads again in MiXCR, with one record for every CDR3 protein. Here the sample spans fewer than 850,000 distinct CDR3 sequences, approximately 32% being singletons. This clonotype originated in a human donor in good health (CMV status not recorded). Some clones in this sample may be carry-over from other donors' samples. The input for sequencing was cultured CD8+ T cells from PBMCs, taken from culture after CMV antigen stimulation. The V gene is TRBV7-8, the J gene TRBJ2-5, with D perhaps matching TRBD2 (5 bases). CDR3 nucleotides: TGTGCCAGCAGCCCGAGAGCCTTAAGGGAGATTCAGTACTTC. Translated: CASSPRALREIQYF.